This passage covers 22 T cell receptor beta chains from one sample sequenced in a study of T cell changes during pregnancy in multiple sclerosis. The table came from immunoSEQ multiplex PCR; TCRdb's copy has only in-frame clones and leaves some out. The table records about 92,000 clones, 85% to 95% of them present only once. Sequenced here: peripheral blood, sampled in the first trimester of pregnancy. These receptors originate from a female donor with multiple sclerosis, enrolled in a pregnancy study.

The rearrangement links TRBV7-8 to TRBJ1-3; maybe TRBD1 (5 bases). Germline V gene data show CDR1 as SGHVS and CDR2 as FQNEAQ. Trimming took 5 bases from V and 2 from J, leaving 10 bases between them. The CDR3 covers 14 residues. CDR3 in DNA: TGTGCCAGCAGCGGAGACAGAGCTGGAAACACCATATATTTT. Protein: CASSGDRAGNTIYF.

V is TRBV6-6 and J is TRBJ2-7; D unresolved. The V end lost 0 bases, the J end lost 6 bases, and 6 bases lay between the germline ends. Germline assignment: CDR1 MNHNY and CDR2 SVGAGI (reference sequence). The CDR3 runs 12 residues. The DNA for the CDR3 is TGTGCCAGCAGTTACTCGGGCACCGAGCAGTACTTC. Protein: CASSYSGTEQYF.

The chain couples TRBV27 to TRBJ1-1, with D possibly TRBD1 on 6 matching bases. V was trimmed by 1 base and J by 0 bases, leaving 9 bases between them. CDR3 length equals 15 residues. CDR1 MNHEY and CDR2 SMNVEV come from the germline V gene (reference sequence). The CDR3 bases are TGTGCCAGCAGTTTATTAGGGGGAATGAACACTGAAGCTTTCTTT. This translates into CASSLLGGMNTEAFF.

In this sample, this clone turned up a few times. The J gene is TRBJ2-2, the V gene TRBV5-4, with D perhaps TRBD1 (5 bases). Between the trimmed V and J ends, which lost 4 bases and 0 bases, there was a span of 25 bases. Germline loops: CDR1 SGHNT, CDR2 YYREEE (reference sequence). The CDR3 is 20 residues long. CDR3 protein: CASSPRQQTSFLSNTGELFF. The CDR3 DNA sequence: TGTGCCAGCAGCCCAAGACAGCAGACCTCCTTTCTTTCGAACACCGGGGAGCTGTTTTTT.

This chain connects TRBV6-6 to TRBJ1-5, with TRBD1 matching 8 bases. With 5 bases clipped from V and 9 bases from J, the junction kept 0 bases outside the gene matches. The CDR3 runs 11 residues. From germline, CDR1 is MNHNY and CDR2 SVGAGI (reference sequence). CDR3 protein: CASSDRGPQHF. CDR3 DNA: TGTGCCAGCAGTGACAGGGGGCCCCAGCATTTT.

CDR3 sequence: CASSSQGGAGITEAFF. CDR3 nucleotides: TGTGCCAGCAGCTCCCAAGGAGGGGCTGGGATCACTGAAGCTTTCTTT. The J gene is TRBJ1-1, the V gene TRBV7-8, with a weak D call TRBD1 (5 bases). V lost 4 bases to trimming and J lost 4 bases, with 19 bases between them. The CDR3 has 16 amino acids. In germline, CDR1 is SGHVS, CDR2 FQNEAQ.

The rearrangement joins TRBV29-1 to TRBJ1-5; D is perhaps TRBD1 (6 bases). The length of the CDR3 is 13 residues. Trimming shortened V by 5 bases and J by 3 bases, and 11 bases separated the two germline ends. From germline, CDR1 is SQVTM and CDR2 ANQGSEA. CDR3 protein: CSVLRDTNQPQHF. In nucleotides, the CDR3 is TGCAGCGTTCTCCGGGACACCAATCAGCCCCAGCATTTT. Drawing the rest from reference TRBV29-1 and TRBJ1-5, the complete variable domain is SAVISQKPSRDICQRGTSLTIQCQVDSQVTMMFWYRQQPGQSLTLIATANQGSEATYESGFVIDKFPISRPNLTFSTLTVSNMSPEDSSIYLCSVLRDTNQPQHFGDGTRLSIL.

This chain joins TRBV10-1 and TRBJ2-5; D unresolved. The CDR3 extends over 14 amino acids. The V gene's germline CDR1 is WNHNN and CDR2 SYGVQD (reference sequence). V was pared by 0 bases and J by 7 bases, with 12 bases between. CDR3 sequence (DNA): TGCGCCAGCAGTGAGTCGACGACAAAAGGGACCCAGTACTTC. Its translation is CASSESTTKGTQYF.

The chain employs TRBV27 and TRBJ2-1, with 8 nucleotides matching TRBD2. This CDR3 is built from 16 residues. CDR1 and CDR2 from the germline V gene are MNHEY and SMNVEV (reference sequence). V dropped 6 bases and J dropped 6; count of bases not matched to a gene: 13. In DNA form, the CDR3 reads TGTGCCAGCAGGGCGGCAAGTAGCGGGGTGCTCAATGAGCAGTTCTTC. As protein: CASRAASSGVLNEQFF.

The rearrangement links TRBV5-6 to TRBJ2-5; 9 bases agree with TRBD2. Germline loops: CDR1 SGHDT, CDR2 YYEEEE. The CDR3 is 16 residues long. The junction had 7 bases not matched to a gene; V was cut back by 0 bases and J by 4 bases. CDR3 bases: TGTGCCAGCAGCTTGGGGAAACTAGCGGGTGGAGAGACCCAGTACTTC. This sequence encodes CASSLGKLAGGETQYF.

The CDR3, as DNA: TGTGCCACGGACAGGGAAGGACAGCCCCAGCATTTT. Its translation is CATDREGQPQHF. The rearrangement uses TRBV6-6 and TRBJ1-5; 8 bases are a match to TRBD1. In germline, CDR1 is MNHNY, CDR2 SVGAGI (reference sequence). This CDR3 region has 12 residues. Losses at the gene ends were 10 bases for V and 7 bases for J; bases not matched to a gene: 6.

CDR3 in DNA: TGTGCCAGCAGTTACTCTCCGGGACAGAACCAAGCTTTCTTT. Encoded protein: CASSYSPGQNQAFF. The J gene is TRBJ1-1, the V gene TRBV6-5; TRBD1 agrees at 7 bases. With V trimmed by 0 bases and J by 9 bases, 7 bases remained unmatched. The CDR3 has 14 amino acids. The germline gives CDR1 MNHEY, CDR2 SVGAGI.

The chain combines TRBV7-3 with TRBJ1-2, with a possible D match to TRBD1 (6 bases). Germline-derived CDR1 and CDR2 are SGHTA and FQGTGA. The length of the CDR3 is 11 residues. The V and J ends lost 8 bases and 6 bases respectively, with 10 bases between them. The CDR3 is CASGNRDGYTF. Here the CDR3 DNA reads TGTGCCAGCGGAAACAGGGATGGCTACACCTTC.

This rearrangement joins TRBV5-6 to TRBJ2-7, with 7 positions matching TRBD1. The CDR3 is 15 residues long. Germline-derived CDR1 and CDR2 are SGHDT and YYEEEE. V was pared by 4 bases and J by 4 bases, with 11 bases of the junction left unmatched. Written as DNA, the CDR3 is TGTGCCAGCAGCCTGGGGGCAGGGGGACCTTACGAGCAGTACTTC. This encodes CASSLGAGGPYEQYF.

This clone was seen ten or more times. Other DNA sequences from this sample encode an identical CDR3 as well. The J gene is TRBJ2-1, the V gene TRBV6-4; 11 bases are a match to TRBD2. This CDR3 region has 15 residues. V lost 0 bases and J lost 6; bases outside the gene matches: 1. Germline values: CDR1 MRHNA, CDR2 SNTAGT. The CDR3 bases are TGTGCCAGCAGTGACTCTAGCGGGGGGGCCAATGAGCAGTTCTTC. As protein: CASSDSSGGANEQFF.

Only a few counts were recorded for this clone. The chain carries TRBV7-9 and TRBJ1-1; the D is unclear. Trimming removed 4 bases at V and 5 bases at J, with 8 bases between. CDR1 is SEHNR, CDR2 FQNEAQ, per germline (reference sequence). The CDR3 runs to 12 residues. As DNA, the CDR3 is TGTGCCAGCAGCTCCTATCCTACTGAAGCTTTCTTT. Translating it yields CASSSYPTEAFF.

V gene TRBV2 combines with J gene TRBJ1-1; 9 bases map to TRBD1. CDR3 length: 13 residues. Germline-derived CDR1 and CDR2 are SNHLY and FYNNEI. After removal of 8 bases from V and 4 bases from J, the junction contained 5 bases not matched to a gene. The CDR3 region has the DNA TGTGCCAGCGGCAGGACAGGGGTCACTGAAGCTTTCTTT. This gives the protein CASGRTGVTEAFF.

The rearrangement joins TRBV9 to TRBJ1-3; D unresolved. CDR3 size: 18 residues. From germline, CDR1 is SGDLS and CDR2 YYNGEE. Trimming took 1 base from V and 2 from J, leaving 19 bases between them. The DNA for the CDR3 is TGTGCCAGCAGCGTATATCGGGATCCCCTTTTGGCTGGAAACACCATATATTTT. Translating gives CASSVYRDPLLAGNTIYF.

This chain uses TRBV9 with TRBJ2-1, with 9 bases fitting TRBD1. Trimming took 2 bases from V and 8 from J; bases not matched to a gene: 2. The CDR3 consists of 13 residues. Germline-derived CDR1 and CDR2 are SGDLS and YYNGEE. The CDR3: CASSVWDRDEQFF. The CDR3 DNA is TGTGCCAGCAGCGTCTGGGACAGGGATGAGCAGTTCTTC.

This clone appeared once. J is TRBJ1-2 and V is TRBV5-1; D remains unclear. CDR1 SGHRS and CDR2 YFSETQ come from the germline V gene. The CDR3 covers 14 residues. The V gene lost 1 base and the J gene lost 6 bases, with 13 bases spanning the gap. Here the CDR3 reads CASSLYTAPDGYTF. The CDR3 DNA follows: TGCGCCAGCAGCTTGTACACAGCTCCGGATGGCTACACCTTC.

The count of this clone is one. The gene calls are TRBV10-3 and TRBJ2-7; TRBD2 aligns across 13 bases. CDR1 is ENHRY and CDR2 is SYGVKD in the germline V gene. The CDR3 runs 15 residues. Trimming removed 6 bases from V and 4 bases from J; junction bases left unmatched: 6. CDR3: CAIREPGLAGYEQYF. CDR3 coding DNA: TGTGCCATCAGAGAACCGGGACTAGCGGGGTACGAGCAGTACTTC.

V and J are TRBV27 and TRBJ1-2, with D hard to call. The ends were cut back, 2 bases at V and 4 bases at J, with 11 bases in the middle. In germline, CDR1 is MNHEY, CDR2 SMNVEV (reference sequence). The CDR3 contains 14 residues. CDR3 nucleotides: TGTGCCAGCAGTTTAGGAGGTGGATCCTATGGCTACACCTTC. Protein product: CASSLGGGSYGYTF.